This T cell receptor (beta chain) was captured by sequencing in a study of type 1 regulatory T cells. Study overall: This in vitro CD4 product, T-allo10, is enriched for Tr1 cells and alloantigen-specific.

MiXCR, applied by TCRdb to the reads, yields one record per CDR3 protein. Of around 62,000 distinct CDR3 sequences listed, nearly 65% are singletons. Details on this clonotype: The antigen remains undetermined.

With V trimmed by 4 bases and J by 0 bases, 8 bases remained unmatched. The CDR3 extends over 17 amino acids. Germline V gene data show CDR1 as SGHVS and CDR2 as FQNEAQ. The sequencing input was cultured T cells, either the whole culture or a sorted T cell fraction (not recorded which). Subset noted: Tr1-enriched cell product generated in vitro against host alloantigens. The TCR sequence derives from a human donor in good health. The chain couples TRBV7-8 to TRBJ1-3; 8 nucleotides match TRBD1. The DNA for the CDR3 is TGTGCCAGCAGCTCCTCGGGACAGGTTCTCTCTGGAAACACCATATATTTT. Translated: CASSSSGQVLSGNTIYF.